What follows describes a single TCR beta chain. Its cognate antigen is unknown. The PCR used 60 Vbeta and 13 Jbeta primers. The protocol was immunoSEQ multiplex PCR, while the TCRdb copy is restricted to in-frame clones and leaves out a portion. The data show 100,000 to 150,000 clones, roughly three quarters seen once. The sample is drawn from a study of cytomegalovirus exposure and HLA in healthy donors. Study findings and constraints: For most TCR sequences rarity was the rule, although some public TCRs occurred in many donors. The records held CMV serostatus as the only immune exposure information. Common viral pathogens seemed to be connected with several of the most significant clusters, according to a later analysis.

Germline loops: CDR1 LGHNT, CDR2 FRNRAP. The junction had 5 bases not matched to a gene; V was cut back by 5 bases and J by 1 base. This CDR3 comprises 15 residues. This rearrangement joins TRBV12-5 to TRBJ2-3; 8 nucleotides agree with TRBD1. The TCR comes from a man aged 25-45 years in good health and CMV-seropositive. The sample was PBMCs. CDR3 sequence: CASGLLQGGTDTQYF. CDR3 DNA: TGTGCTAGTGGTCTCCTACAGGGGGGCACAGATACGCAGTATTTT.